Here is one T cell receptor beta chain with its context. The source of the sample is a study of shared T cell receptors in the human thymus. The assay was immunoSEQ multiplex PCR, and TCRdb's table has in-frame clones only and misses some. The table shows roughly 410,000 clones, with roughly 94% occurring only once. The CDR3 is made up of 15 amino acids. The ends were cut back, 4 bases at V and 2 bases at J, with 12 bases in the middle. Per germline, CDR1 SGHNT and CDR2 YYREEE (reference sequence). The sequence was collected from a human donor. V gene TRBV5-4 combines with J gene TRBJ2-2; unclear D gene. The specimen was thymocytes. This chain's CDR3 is CASSPHRPNTGELFF. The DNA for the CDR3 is TGTGCCAGCAGCCCTCACCGCCCTAACACCGGGGAGCTGTTTTTT.